The sample holds a few counts of the clone carrying this T cell receptor (beta chain). Alongside blood RNA obtained from unsorted whole blood, germline DNA was also extracted. Every patient had chronic HBV infection and was treatment-naive. These data originate in a study of tumor-infiltrating lymphocytes in primary liver carcinoma. Germline V CDR1 and CDR2: SEHNR, FQNEAQ (reference sequence). V lost 1 base and J lost 2, with 16 bases in between. CDR3 length equals 17 residues. A constant-region primer primed TCR beta cDNA synthesis from about 550 ng of total RNA. Sequencing libraries for TCR beta derived from three nested multiplex PCR rounds that used slightly modified ARM-PCR. TRBV1-TRBV30 forward primers paired with a C-beta reverse primer were used in the first two PCR rounds, which ran around 10 cycles each. TCRdb passed the multiplex PCR reads through MiXCR, listing each CDR3 protein once. Of about 310,000 distinct CDR3 sequences listed, roughly three fifths are singletons.

The receptor was isolated from a woman under 40 with primary liver carcinoma and hepatitis B virus infection. This chain joins TRBV7-9 and TRBJ2-3, with D perhaps matching TRBD1 (6 bases). Sequencing was performed on peripheral blood. The CDR3 sequence is CASSLDTPRTDTDTQYF. The CDR3 coding sequence is TGTGCCAGCAGCTTAGATACCCCCCGGACAGACACAGATACGCAGTATTTT.